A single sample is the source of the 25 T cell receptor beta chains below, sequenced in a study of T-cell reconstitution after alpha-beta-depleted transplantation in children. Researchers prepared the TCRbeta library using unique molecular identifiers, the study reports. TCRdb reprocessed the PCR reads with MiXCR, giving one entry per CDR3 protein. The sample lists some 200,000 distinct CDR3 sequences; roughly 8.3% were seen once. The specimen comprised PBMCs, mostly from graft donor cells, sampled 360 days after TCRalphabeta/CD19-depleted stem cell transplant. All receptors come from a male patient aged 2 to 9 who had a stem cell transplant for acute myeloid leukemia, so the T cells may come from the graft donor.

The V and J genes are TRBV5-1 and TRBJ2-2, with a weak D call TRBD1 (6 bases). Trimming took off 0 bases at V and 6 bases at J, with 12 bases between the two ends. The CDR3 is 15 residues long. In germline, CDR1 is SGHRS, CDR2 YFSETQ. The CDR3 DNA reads TGCGCCAGCAGCTTGGTCCCCAGGGGTTCCGGGGAGCTGTTTTTT. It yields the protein CASSLVPRGSGELFF.

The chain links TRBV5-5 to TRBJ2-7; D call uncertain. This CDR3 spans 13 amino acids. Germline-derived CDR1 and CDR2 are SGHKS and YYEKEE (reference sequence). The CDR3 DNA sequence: TGTGCCAGCGGCTTTAGTTCTTTCGACGAGCAGTACGTC. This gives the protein CASGFSSFDEQYV.

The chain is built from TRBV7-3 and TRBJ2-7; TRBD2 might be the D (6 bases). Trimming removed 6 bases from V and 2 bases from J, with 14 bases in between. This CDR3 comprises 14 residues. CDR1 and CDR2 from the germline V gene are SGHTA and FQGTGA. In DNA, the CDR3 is TGTGCCAGCAGTGCCTACGGGGGAGCCTACGAGCAGTACTTC. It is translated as CASSAYGGAYEQYF.

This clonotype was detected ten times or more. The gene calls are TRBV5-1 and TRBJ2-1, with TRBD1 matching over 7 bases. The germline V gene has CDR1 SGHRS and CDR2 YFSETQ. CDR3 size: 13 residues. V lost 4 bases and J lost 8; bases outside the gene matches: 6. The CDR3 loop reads CASSPQGPDEQFF. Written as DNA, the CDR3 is TGCGCCAGCAGCCCACAGGGGCCCGATGAGCAGTTCTTC.

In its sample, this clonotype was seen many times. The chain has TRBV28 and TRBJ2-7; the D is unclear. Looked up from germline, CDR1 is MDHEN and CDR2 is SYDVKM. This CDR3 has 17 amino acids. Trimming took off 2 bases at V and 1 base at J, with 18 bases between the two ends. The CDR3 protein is CASSLDRRAAKSYEQYV. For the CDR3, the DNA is TGTGCCAGCAGTTTAGATCGCCGGGCAGCTAAATCCTACGAGCAGTACGTC.

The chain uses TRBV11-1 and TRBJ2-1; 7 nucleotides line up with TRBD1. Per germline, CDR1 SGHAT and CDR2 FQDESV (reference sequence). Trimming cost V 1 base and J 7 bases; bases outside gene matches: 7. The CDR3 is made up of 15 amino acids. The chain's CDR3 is CASSLGGGALNEQFF. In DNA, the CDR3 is TGTGCCAGCAGCTTAGGAGGGGGCGCTTTAAATGAGCAGTTCTTC.

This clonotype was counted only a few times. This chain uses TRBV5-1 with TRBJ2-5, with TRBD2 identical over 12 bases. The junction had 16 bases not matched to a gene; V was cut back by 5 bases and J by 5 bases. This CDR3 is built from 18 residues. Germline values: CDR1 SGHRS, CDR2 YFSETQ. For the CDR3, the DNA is TGCGCCAGCAGGCCCCCTTACTCGACTAGCGGGAGTGTGGAGACCCAGTACTTC. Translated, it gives CASRPPYSTSGSVETQYF.

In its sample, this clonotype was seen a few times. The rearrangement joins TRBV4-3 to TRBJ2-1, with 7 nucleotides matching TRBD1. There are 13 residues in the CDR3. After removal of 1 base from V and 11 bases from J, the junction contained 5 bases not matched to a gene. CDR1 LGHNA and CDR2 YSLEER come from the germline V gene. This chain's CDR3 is CASSQAGGSKQFF. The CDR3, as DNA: TGCGCCAGCAGCCAAGCAGGGGGTTCGAAGCAGTTCTTC.

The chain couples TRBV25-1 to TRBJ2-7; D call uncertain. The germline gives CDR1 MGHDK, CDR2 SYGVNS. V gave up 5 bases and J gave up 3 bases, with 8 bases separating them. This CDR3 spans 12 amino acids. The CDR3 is CASSFGFYEQYF. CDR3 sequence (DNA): TGTGCCAGCAGTTTTGGGTTCTACGAGCAGTACTTC.

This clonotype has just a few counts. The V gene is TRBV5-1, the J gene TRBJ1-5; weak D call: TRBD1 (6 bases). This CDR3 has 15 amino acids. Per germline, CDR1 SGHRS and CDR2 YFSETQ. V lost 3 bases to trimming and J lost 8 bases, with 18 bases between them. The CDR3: CASSWVGGQGEPQHF. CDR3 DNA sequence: TGCGCCAGCAGCTGGGTCGGGGGCCAAGGAGAGCCCCAGCATTTT.

The CDR3 sequence: CASGTELGTEAFF. The DNA of the CDR3 is TGCGCCAGCGGGACAGAATTAGGCACTGAAGCTTTCTTT. This chain links TRBV10-2 with TRBJ1-1; 7 positions match TRBD1. CDR3 length: 13 residues. CDR1 and CDR2 from the germline V gene are WSHSY and SAAADI. With V trimmed by 8 bases and J by 4 bases, 7 bases remained unmatched.

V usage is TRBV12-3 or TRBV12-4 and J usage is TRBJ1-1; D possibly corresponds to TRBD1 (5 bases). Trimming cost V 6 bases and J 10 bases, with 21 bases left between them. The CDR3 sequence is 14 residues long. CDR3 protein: CASSLWGWGEGAFF. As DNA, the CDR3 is TGTGCCAGCAGCCTCTGGGGGTGGGGGGAAGGAGCTTTCTTT.

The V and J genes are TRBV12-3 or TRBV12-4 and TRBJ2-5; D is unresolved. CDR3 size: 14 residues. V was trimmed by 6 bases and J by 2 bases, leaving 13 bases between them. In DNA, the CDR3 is TGTGCCAGCAGCTCTATGACATCGCAAGAGACCCAGTACTTC. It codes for CASSSMTSQETQYF.

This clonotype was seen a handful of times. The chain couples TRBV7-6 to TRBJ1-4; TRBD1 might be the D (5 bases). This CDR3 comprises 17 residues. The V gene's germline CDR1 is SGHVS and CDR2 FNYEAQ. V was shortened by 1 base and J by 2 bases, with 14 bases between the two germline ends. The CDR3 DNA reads TGTGCCAGCAGCTTAGGGGCGGGCAGGGATACTAATGAAAAACTGTTTTTT. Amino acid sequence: CASSLGAGRDTNEKLFF. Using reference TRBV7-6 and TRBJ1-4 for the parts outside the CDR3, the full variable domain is GAGVSQSPRYKVTKRGQDVALRCDPISGHVSLYWYRQALGQGPEFLTYFNYEAQQDKSGLPNDRFSAERPEGSISTLTIQRTEQRDSAMYRCASSLGAGRDTNEKLFFGSGTQLSVL.

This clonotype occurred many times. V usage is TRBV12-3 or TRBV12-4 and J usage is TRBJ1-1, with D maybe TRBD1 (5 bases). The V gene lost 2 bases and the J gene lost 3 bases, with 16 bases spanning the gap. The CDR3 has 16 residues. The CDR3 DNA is TGTGCCAGCAGTTTATGGGCCGGAGGGGCGCACACTGAAGCTTTCTTT. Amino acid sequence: CASSLWAGGAHTEAFF.

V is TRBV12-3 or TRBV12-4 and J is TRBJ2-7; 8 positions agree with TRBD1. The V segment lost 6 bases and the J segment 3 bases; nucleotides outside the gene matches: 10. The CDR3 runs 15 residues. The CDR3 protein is CASSPQAGGGYEQYV. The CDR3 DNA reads TGTGCCAGCAGCCCCCAGGCAGGGGGCGGCTACGAGCAGTACGTC.

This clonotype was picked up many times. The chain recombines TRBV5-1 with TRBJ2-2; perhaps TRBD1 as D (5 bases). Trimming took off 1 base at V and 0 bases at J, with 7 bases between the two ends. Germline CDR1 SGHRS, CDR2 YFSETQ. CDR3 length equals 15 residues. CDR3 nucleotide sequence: TGCGCCAGCAGCTTGAGGACAACGAACACCGGGGAGCTGTTTTTT. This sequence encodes CASSLRTTNTGELFF.

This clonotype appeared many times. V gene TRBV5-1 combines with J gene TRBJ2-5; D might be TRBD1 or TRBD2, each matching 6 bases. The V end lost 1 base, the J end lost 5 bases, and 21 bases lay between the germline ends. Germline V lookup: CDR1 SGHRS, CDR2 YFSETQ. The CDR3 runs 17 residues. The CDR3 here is CASSLRVGGGSSETQYF. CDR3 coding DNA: TGCGCCAGCAGCTTGCGAGTAGGGGGAGGATCATCGGAGACCCAGTACTTC.

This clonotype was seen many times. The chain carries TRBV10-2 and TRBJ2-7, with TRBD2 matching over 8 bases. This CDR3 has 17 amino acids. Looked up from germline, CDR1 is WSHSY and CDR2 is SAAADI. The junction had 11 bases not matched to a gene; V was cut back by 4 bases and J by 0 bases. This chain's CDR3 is CASSAGSGALLSYEQYV. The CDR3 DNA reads TGCGCCAGCAGTGCGGGTAGCGGGGCTTTACTCTCCTACGAGCAGTACGTC.

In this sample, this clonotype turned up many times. CDR3 region: CASSPYYRAWYGYTF. CDR3 nucleotides: TGTGCCAGCAGTCCTTACTACAGGGCTTGGTATGGCTACACCTTC. The V gene is TRBV12-3 or TRBV12-4, the J gene TRBJ1-2; perhaps TRBD1 as D (6 bases). The CDR3 is 15 residues long. V was clipped by 5 bases and J by 5 bases, with 18 bases between them.

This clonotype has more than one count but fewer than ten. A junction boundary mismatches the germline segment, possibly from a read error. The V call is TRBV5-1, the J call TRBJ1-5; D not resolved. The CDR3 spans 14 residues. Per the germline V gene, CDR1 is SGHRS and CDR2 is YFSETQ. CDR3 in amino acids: CASSLDLSNQPQHF. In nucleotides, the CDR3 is TGCGCCAGCAGCTTGGACCTTAGCAATCAGCCTCAGCATTTT.

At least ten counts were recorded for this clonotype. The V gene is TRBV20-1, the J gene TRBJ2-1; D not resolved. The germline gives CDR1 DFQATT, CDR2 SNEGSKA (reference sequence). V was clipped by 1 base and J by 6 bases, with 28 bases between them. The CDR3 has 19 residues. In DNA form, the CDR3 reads TGCAGTGCTAGAGCGTATCGTGGCCATGGTGGACGGACCCGCAATGAGCAGTTCTTC. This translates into CSARAYRGHGGRTRNEQFF.

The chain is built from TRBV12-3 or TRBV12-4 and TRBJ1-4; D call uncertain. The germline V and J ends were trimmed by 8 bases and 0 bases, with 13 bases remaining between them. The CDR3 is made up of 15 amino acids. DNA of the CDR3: TGTGCCAGCCAAGCTCGGGCGTCAACTAATGAAAAACTGTTTTTT. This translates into CASQARASTNEKLFF.

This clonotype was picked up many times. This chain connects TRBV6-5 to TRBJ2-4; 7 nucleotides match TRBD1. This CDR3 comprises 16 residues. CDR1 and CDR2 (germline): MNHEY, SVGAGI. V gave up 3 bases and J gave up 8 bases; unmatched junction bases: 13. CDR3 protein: CASSYVRQGFGYIQYF. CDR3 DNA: TGTGCCAGCAGTTATGTCCGACAGGGCTTTGGGTACATTCAGTACTTC.

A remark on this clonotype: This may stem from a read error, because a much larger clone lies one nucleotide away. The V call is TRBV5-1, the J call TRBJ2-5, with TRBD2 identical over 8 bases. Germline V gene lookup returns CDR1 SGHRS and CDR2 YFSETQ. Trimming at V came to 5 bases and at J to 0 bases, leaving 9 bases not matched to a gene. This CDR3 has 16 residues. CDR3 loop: CASRCVLAAYQETQYF. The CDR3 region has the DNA TGCGCCAGCAGGTGTGTACTAGCGGCGTACCAAGAGACCCAGTACTTC.